Shown below are 20 T cell receptor beta chains from a single sample sequenced in a study of T cells in Graves' hyperthyroidism and ophthalmopathy. Amplified TCR beta CDR3 regions derived from RNA transcripts. TCR CDR3 underwent first-round RT-PCR with the HTBI primer set. TCRdb reanalysed the multiplex PCR reads using MiXCR and keeps one entry per CDR3 protein. This table has hundreds of thousands of distinct CDR3 sequences, around 15% appearing once. Sequencing input: blood. The receptors come from a woman in her thirties or forties with Graves' ophthalmopathy.

This clonotype showed up many times. V usage is TRBV3-1 and J usage is TRBJ1-2; the D is unclear. Trimming removed 1 base from V and 6 bases from J, with 12 bases in between. Germline V gene sequence: CDR1 LGHDT, CDR2 YNNKEL (reference sequence). The CDR3 has 14 amino acids. The CDR3 DNA reads TGTGCCAGCAGCCAAGTTTCAGGTGCTGATGGCTACACCTTC. Its translation is CASSQVSGADGYTF.

The V and J genes are TRBV29-1 and TRBJ2-3; no clear D. V was pared by 3 bases and J by 2 bases, with 15 bases between. The CDR3 sequence is 15 residues long. Germline values: CDR1 SQVTM, CDR2 ANQGSEA. CDR3 residues: CSVDGSGGFTDTQYF. The DNA for the CDR3 is TGCAGCGTTGATGGGTCTGGCGGATTCACAGATACGCAGTATTTT.

This clonotype was observed a few times. The chain couples TRBV12-3 or TRBV12-4 to TRBJ1-6; D is unclear. The V and J ends lost 3 bases and 7 bases respectively, with 16 bases between them. This CDR3 has 16 residues. The CDR3 loop reads CASSFGFYEGNSPLHF. CDR3 DNA: TGTGCCAGCAGTTTCGGGTTCTATGAGGGAAATTCACCCCTCCACTTT.

Points on this clonotype: Relative to the germline gene, one junction end is altered; a read error may explain this. The genes are TRBV12-3 or TRBV12-4 and TRBJ2-1; 8 nucleotides agree with TRBD1. This CDR3 contains 15 residues. CDR3 protein: CASSLEDRDNNEQFF. The CDR3 DNA reads as TGTGCCAGCAGCTTAGAGGACAGGGATAACAATGAGCAGTTCTTC.

This clonotype was counted once. This chain links TRBV11-2 with TRBJ2-1; 11 nucleotides align to TRBD2. V trimming: 5 bases; J trimming: 4 bases; junction bases outside the gene matches: 13. The CDR3 is 18 residues long. CDR1 and CDR2 from the germline V gene are SGHAT and FQNNGV. CDR3: CASSQQPSGRFQYNEQFF. CDR3 DNA: TGTGCCAGCAGCCAGCAGCCTAGCGGGAGGTTCCAGTACAATGAGCAGTTCTTC.

This clonotype showed up many times. This rearrangement joins TRBV2 to TRBJ2-7; no definite D call. Per germline, CDR1 SNHLY and CDR2 FYNNEI. CDR3 length: 14 amino acids. The ends were cut back, 2 bases at V and 3 bases at J, with 11 bases in the middle. CDR3 coding DNA: TGTGCCAGCAGTGAACTAGTCGTTTTCTACGAGCAGTACTTC. Protein sequence: CASSELVVFYEQYF.

The chain combines TRBV2 with TRBJ1-2, with D unclear. The CDR3 extends over 13 amino acids. V was cut by 4 bases and J by 4 bases, with 10 bases left in between. Germline CDR1 SNHLY, CDR2 FYNNEI. The CDR3 DNA sequence: TGTGCCAGCAGTGTCATTAGGATCTATGGCTACACCTTC. As protein: CASSVIRIYGYTF.

Many counts were recorded for this clonotype. The J gene is TRBJ1-5, the V gene TRBV2; 8 bases fit TRBD1. The CDR3 sequence is 14 residues long. Germline loops: CDR1 SNHLY, CDR2 FYNNEI. V lost 6 bases, J lost 7 bases, and 8 bases stayed unmatched. CDR3 sequence reads: CASSVDRVGQPQHF. CDR3 DNA: TGTGCCAGCAGCGTGGACAGGGTTGGGCAGCCCCAGCATTTT.

This clonotype was picked up many times. V usage is TRBV5-1 and J usage is TRBJ2-1, with a tentative D call TRBD2 (6 bases). The CDR3 sequence is 15 residues long. Trimming shortened V by 2 bases and J by 1 base, and 10 bases separated the two germline ends. The germline V gene has CDR1 SGHRS and CDR2 YFSETQ. The CDR3 nucleotides are TGCGCCAGCAGCTTAGCCGCGGGATCCTACAATGAGCAGTTCTTC. It specifies CASSLAAGSYNEQFF.

Notes on this clonotype: A much more abundant neighbour one base away suggests this may be a read error. The genes are TRBV7-2 and TRBJ2-3; TRBD2 aligns across 7 bases. The CDR3 totals 15 residues. CDR1 is SGHTA and CDR2 is FQGNSA in the germline V gene. CDR3 sequence reads: CACSLSSGITDTQYF. The CDR3 DNA reads TGTGCCTGCAGCCTCTCTAGCGGTATCACAGATACGCAGTATTTT. Using reference TRBV7-2 and TRBJ2-3 for the parts outside the CDR3, the full variable domain is GAGVSQSPSNKVTEKGKDVELRCDPISGHTALYWYRQSLGQGLEFLIYFQGNSAPDKSGLPSDRFSAERTGGSVSTLTIQRTQQEDSAVYLCACSLSSGITDTQYFGPGTRLTVL.

The chain carries TRBV28 and TRBJ1-5; possible D gene TRBD1, 5 bases. CDR3 length: 19 amino acids. The V gene lost 8 bases and the J gene lost 2 bases, with 28 bases spanning the gap. Germline V gene sequence: CDR1 MDHEN, CDR2 SYDVKM. The CDR3 bases are TGTGCCAGCCGAGTTGCCTTTCTTGGGGCTACGGGTGGCAATCAGCCCCAGCATTTT. It specifies CASRVAFLGATGGNQPQHF.

The chain has TRBV9 and TRBJ2-5; D is unresolved. V was pared by 0 bases and J by 5 bases, with 14 bases between. The CDR3 extends over 15 amino acids. Germline V gene data show CDR1 as SGDLS and CDR2 as YYNGEE. In nucleotides, the CDR3 is TGTGCCAGCAGCGTAGGGGCGTCGGTTGGCGAGACCCAGTACTTC. The encoded protein is CASSVGASVGETQYF.

This clonotype was detected ten times or more. The chain combines TRBV6-1 with TRBJ2-1; 8 bases line up with TRBD1. The CDR3 is 15 amino acids. J gave up 6 bases and V 4 bases, and 8 bases lay outside the gene matches. Germline CDR1 and CDR2: MNHNS and SASEGT. Here the CDR3 reads CASSVRDRIGNEQFF. CDR3 coding DNA: TGTGCCAGCAGTGTCCGGGACAGGATAGGCAATGAGCAGTTCTTC.

This clonotype was recorded at least ten times. This sequence joins TRBV28 and TRBJ2-1; TRBD1 might be the D (7 bases). The CDR3 has 14 residues. V lost 7 bases and J 12 bases, leaving 22 bases between the germline ends. Germline assignment: CDR1 MDHEN and CDR2 SYDVKM. CDR3 nucleotides: TGTGCCAGCAAGGTGGGGGGAAAACAGGGGACGCAGTTCTTC. It yields the protein CASKVGGKQGTQFF.

This chain connects TRBV14 to TRBJ1-2; a possible D gene is TRBD1 (5 bases). Germline lookup yields CDR1 SGHDN and CDR2 FVKESK. The CDR3 runs 14 residues. V was shortened by 1 base and J by 6 bases, with 12 bases between the two germline ends. CDR3 DNA sequence: TGTGCCAGCAGCCAAGCTACAGGTTTTCATGGCTACACCTTC. This encodes CASSQATGFHGYTF. Complete variable domain (other parts from reference TRBV14 and TRBJ1-2): EAGVTQFPSHSVIEKGQTVTLRCDPISGHDNLYWYRRVMGKEIKFLLHFVKESKQDESGMPNNRFLAERTGGTYSTLKVQPAELEDSGVYFCASSQATGFHGYTFGSGTRLTVV.

This clonotype appeared a few times. The chain combines TRBV6-1 with TRBJ2-1; D possibly corresponds to TRBD2 (6 bases). The V and J ends lost 6 bases and 5 bases respectively, with 14 bases between them. This CDR3 region has 14 residues. CDR1 is MNHNS, CDR2 SASEGT, per germline. In DNA, the CDR3 is TGTGCCAGCAGAACCTGGGTAGCGGACAATGAGCAGTTCTTC. Protein: CASRTWVADNEQFF.

V and J are TRBV28 and TRBJ1-3; D is ambiguous. Per the germline V gene, CDR1 is MDHEN and CDR2 is SYDVKM. Between the trimmed V and J ends, which lost 4 bases and 8 bases, there was a span of 6 bases. This CDR3 has 11 residues. The CDR3 protein is CASSSQYTIYF. Written as DNA, the CDR3 is TGTGCCAGCAGTTCCCAGTACACCATATATTTT.

The chain is built from TRBV5-1 and TRBJ2-5, with TRBD2 matching 9 bases. The V gene's germline CDR1 is SGHRS and CDR2 YFSETQ. The V gene end was trimmed by 3 bases and the J gene end by 3 bases; junction bases not matched to a gene: 15. The CDR3 has 18 amino acids. The CDR3 DNA reads TGCGCCAGCAGCTGGAGCTTGGAATCTAGCGGGGCAGAAGAGACCCAGTACTTC. It codes for CASSWSLESSGAEETQYF.

The chain is built from TRBV7-7 and TRBJ1-5, with D hard to call. The germline V gene has CDR1 SSHAT and CDR2 FNYEAQ (reference sequence). The CDR3 runs to 10 residues. CDR3 residues: CATPGQPQHF. The CDR3 DNA follows: TGTGCTACTCCGGGGCAGCCCCAGCATTTT. Filled out from reference TRBV7-7 and TRBJ1-5, the complete variable domain reads GAGVSQSPRYKVTKRGQDVTLRCDPISSHATLYWYQQALGQGPEFLTYFNYEAQPDKSGLPSDRFSAERPEGSISTLTIQRTEQRDSAMYRCATPGQPQHFGDGTRLSIL.

This clonotype was counted only a few times. The V and J genes are TRBV2 and TRBJ1-3, with D tentatively TRBD1 (6 bases). The CDR3 extends over 15 amino acids. CDR1 and CDR2 (germline): SNHLY, FYNNEI. V dropped 6 bases and J dropped 1 base, with 13 bases sitting between them. The CDR3 here is CASSGTRGSGNTIYF. CDR3 nucleotide sequence: TGTGCCAGCAGCGGTACCAGGGGATCTGGAAACACCATATATTTT.